The T cell receptor beta chain under discussion was sequenced for a study of post-analysis software for immune sequencing data. Broader study findings: Multiple sclerosis was associated with a significant reduction in normalized Chao1 diversity relative to controls.

Prepared TCR beta cDNA libraries contained unique molecular identifiers. Input amounts of 1 to 10 million T cells were used. These gave about 500,000 cDNA molecules, so each molecule approximated one T cell. TCRdb processed the PCR reads anew with MiXCR; each CDR3 protein has one entry. Among about 540,000 distinct CDR3 sequences, under 40% were seen once, and the ten largest hold under 7%. There are a few counts of this clonotype. What it binds is not known. The TCR was taken from a girl aged 2-17 years with multiple sclerosis. The sequencing sample was made of blood.

The CDR3 sequence: CASSSYPEETQYF. Here the CDR3 DNA reads TGCGCCAGCAGCTCCTACCCTGAAGAGACCCAGTACTTC. V and J are TRBV5-1 and TRBJ2-5; unclear D gene. Deletions cut 3 bases from V and 3 bases from J, with 9 bases between. The CDR3 is 13 residues long. Germline lookup yields CDR1 SGHRS and CDR2 YFSETQ.